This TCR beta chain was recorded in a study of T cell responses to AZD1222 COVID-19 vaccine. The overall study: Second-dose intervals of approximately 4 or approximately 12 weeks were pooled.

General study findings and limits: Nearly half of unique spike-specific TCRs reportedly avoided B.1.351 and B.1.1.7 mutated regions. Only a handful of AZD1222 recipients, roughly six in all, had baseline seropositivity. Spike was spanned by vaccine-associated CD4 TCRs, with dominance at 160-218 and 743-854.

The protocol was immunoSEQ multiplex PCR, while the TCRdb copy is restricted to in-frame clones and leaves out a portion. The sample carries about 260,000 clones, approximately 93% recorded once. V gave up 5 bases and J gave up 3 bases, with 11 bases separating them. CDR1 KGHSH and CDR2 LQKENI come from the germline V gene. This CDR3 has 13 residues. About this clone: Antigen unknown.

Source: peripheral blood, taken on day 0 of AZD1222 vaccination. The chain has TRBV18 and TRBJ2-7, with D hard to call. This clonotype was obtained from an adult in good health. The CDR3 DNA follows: TGTGCCAGCTCATCGGGCAGTTTCTACGAGCAGTACTTC. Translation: CASSSGSFYEQYF.